This TCR beta chain came from a study of Ad26.COV2.S vaccination and SARS-CoV-2 variants. General study findings and limits: Breadth, reportedly substantial, characterized the spike-specific CD8+ and CD4+ T cell responses after vaccination.

With 4 bases clipped from V and 7 bases from J, the junction kept 3 bases outside the gene matches. CDR3 size: 12 residues. From germline, CDR1 is MNHEY and CDR2 SVGEGT. Regarding treatment: about 20 received Ad26.COV2.S at low or high dose, single or two shots; about five received placebo; per-sample allocation not given. It was on day 63 after the first vaccine or placebo injection that samples were taken. Boston supplied an adult donor aged 18-55 years. About this clone: Its antigen is unknown.

Profiling relied on immunoSEQ multiplex PCR, and the TCRdb table lists in-frame clones only, not all of them. The sample shows around 340,000 clones, 75% to 90% of them seen only once. The input for sequencing was peripheral blood, taken in a trial of Ad26.COV2.S vaccine versus placebo. This TCR came from a person between 18 and 65 years old who received the Ad26.COV2.S COVID-19 vaccine or a placebo. The rearrangement links TRBV6-2 or TRBV6-3 to TRBJ2-7, with 8 bases lining up with TRBD1. CDR3 nucleotides: TGTGCCAGCAGTTCAGGGGGCGAAGAGCAGTACTTC. As protein: CASSSGGEEQYF.